The next 23 T cell receptor beta chains were all read from a single sample in a study of T cells expressing NK-cell markers. Reanalyzing the 5' RACE reads, TCRdb keeps one entry per CDR3 protein, without DNA. This repertoire comprises about 390,000 distinct CDR3 sequences; its ten largest clones make up roughly a tenth. Sequencing input: blood T cells: a sorted CD56 or NKG2C T cell subset, CD4+ or CD8+ T cells, or bulk PBMC T cells (not recorded which). The receptors come from a woman aged 45 to 65 in good health.

The chain carries TRBV4-1 and TRBJ2-2. The CDR3 totals 12 residues. Germline V gene lookup returns CDR1 MGHRA and CDR2 YSYEKL. CDR3: CASSPQFGELFF.

The rearrangement joins TRBV7-3 to TRBJ2-7; lacking DNA, the TRBD1 call made by TCRdb goes unchecked. Germline V gene sequence: CDR1 SGHTA, CDR2 FQGTGA. The CDR3 contains 16 residues. This CDR3 is CASSLNTVGASFEQYF.

CDR3 loop: CASELAGNYEQYF. The chain links TRBV11-2 to TRBJ2-7; the TCRdb D gene call, TRBD2, has no DNA to confirm it. The CDR3 totals 13 residues. Germline CDR1 SGHAT, CDR2 FQNNGV.

The chain joins TRBV12-3 or TRBV12-4 to TRBJ2-3; TCRdb proposes TRBD2, but this gene call is untestable without DNA. The CDR3 runs to 14 residues. The CDR3 reads CASTTTMATDTQYF.

This CDR3 reads CAPPKGAGANVLTF. The rearrangement joins TRBV24-1 to TRBJ2-6. Germline CDR1 and CDR2: KGHDR and SFDVKD. This CDR3 has 14 amino acids.

The chain has TRBV7-8 and TRBJ2-1; TCRdb indicates TRBD2, and absent DNA this call remains unverified. The CDR3 loop spans 15 amino acids. Germline CDR1 is SGHVS and CDR2 is FQNEAQ. CDR3 amino acids: CASSTRISSYNEQFF.

The chain has TRBV4-2 and TRBJ2-1; the D call from TCRdb, TRBD2, cannot be confirmed without DNA. Germline assignment: CDR1 LGHNA and CDR2 YNFKEQ. The CDR3 is 14 residues long. The CDR3 is CASSDLREYNEQFF.

This sequence joins TRBV5-6 and TRBJ2-2; TCRdb gives TRBD2 as the D gene, but with no DNA this cannot be confirmed. This CDR3 is built from 15 residues. The germline V gene has CDR1 SGHDT and CDR2 YYEEEE. This CDR3 reads CATNPGGSGSGELFF.

V and J are TRBV18 and TRBJ2-3; TCRdb returns TRBD1, unconfirmable since there is no DNA. Germline V gene lookup returns CDR1 KGHSH and CDR2 LQKENI. The CDR3 spans 15 residues. Here the CDR3 reads CASSPQYPPGDTQYF.

The chain uses TRBV5-1 and TRBJ2-1; TCRdb designates TRBD1, a call that cannot be tested without DNA. CDR3 length equals 18 residues. Germline lookup yields CDR1 SGHRS and CDR2 YFSETQ. CDR3 residues: CASSSTTGTTRGNNEQFF.

This chain joins TRBV12-3 or TRBV12-4 and TRBJ2-5; absent DNA, TCRdb's TRBD1 call cannot be checked. The CDR3 runs 14 residues. This chain's CDR3 is CASTRGTGGETQYF.

The chain combines TRBV7-9 with TRBJ1-2. Germline assignment: CDR1 SEHNR and CDR2 FQNEAQ (reference sequence). The CDR3 spans 14 residues. Here the CDR3 reads CASSLSREGSGYTF. Together with reference TRBV7-9 and TRBJ1-2, the CDR3 gives the full variable domain: DTGVSQNPRHKITKRGQNVTFRCDPISEHNRLYWYRQTLGQGPEFLTYFQNEAQLEKSRLLSDRFSAERPKGSFSTLEIQRTEQGDSAMYLCASSLSREGSGYTFGSGTRLTVV.

The CDR3 protein is CASSITSGTYEQYF. V is TRBV19 and J is TRBJ2-7; TCRdb gives TRBD2 as the D gene, but with no DNA this cannot be confirmed. The CDR3 runs 14 residues. Germline values: CDR1 LNHDA, CDR2 SQIVND (reference sequence).

The chain has TRBV5-1 and TRBJ1-1. Germline V gene sequence: CDR1 SGHRS, CDR2 YFSETQ. There are 13 residues in the CDR3. The CDR3 spells CASSQDEDTEAFF.

The chain employs TRBV20-1 and TRBJ2-3; TCRdb picks TRBD1, but there is no DNA to check that call. CDR3 length: 14 residues. Looked up from germline, CDR1 is DFQATT and CDR2 is SNEGSKA (reference sequence). The CDR3 here is CSARVGPNTDTQYF.

The V and J genes are TRBV6-1 and TRBJ1-5; the D gene TCRdb calls, TRBD1, cannot be checked with no DNA. Germline CDR1 MNHNS, CDR2 SASEGT. This CDR3 spans 16 amino acids. This CDR3 reads CASFIGTGRTVQPQHF.

This chain joins TRBV11-2 and TRBJ2-2; the D call of TRBD1 rests on TCRdb alone, since no DNA is present to check it. The CDR3 extends over 19 amino acids. CDR1 is SGHAT and CDR2 is FQNNGV in the germline V gene. The CDR3 sequence is CASSLDSLRGTANTGELFF.

This chain links TRBV3-1 with TRBJ2-4; TCRdb selects TRBD2, and the lack of DNA leaves this call unchecked. CDR1 is LGHDT and CDR2 is YNNKEL in the germline V gene (reference sequence). The CDR3 contains 16 residues. The CDR3 spells CASSQSGGRAQNIQYF.

This chain links TRBV18 with TRBJ2-1; lacking DNA, the TRBD2 call made by TCRdb goes unchecked. CDR1 and CDR2 from the germline V gene are KGHSH and LQKENI. This CDR3 is 14 amino acids long. The CDR3 reads CASSPQGTRVEQFF.

The rearrangement uses TRBV4-2 and TRBJ2-1; TCRdb's D gene call, TRBD2, goes unchecked for lack of DNA. Germline V gives CDR1 LGHNA, CDR2 YNFKEQ. The length of the CDR3 is 17 residues. The CDR3 reads CASSQDITSGTYNEQFF.

This chain connects TRBV6-5 to TRBJ1-1. CDR1 MNHEY and CDR2 SVGAGI come from the germline V gene. The CDR3 is made up of 14 amino acids. Here the CDR3 reads CASRTGVMNTEAFF.

V is TRBV9 and J is TRBJ2-7; TCRdb reports TRBD2, a call that lacks DNA to check it against. This CDR3 is built from 16 residues. Germline loops: CDR1 SGDLS, CDR2 YYNGEE. The CDR3 spells CASSLPGGGRGYEQYF.

The chain couples TRBV24-1 to TRBJ2-3. CDR1 is KGHDR and CDR2 is SFDVKD in the germline V gene. The CDR3 spans 14 residues. CDR3 in amino acids: CATSGGEAGDTQYF.